A selection of T cell receptor beta chains follows, all from one sample in a study of tumor-infiltrating lymphocytes in primary liver carcinoma. TCRdb redid the calling of the multiplex PCR reads with MiXCR, one entry per CDR3 protein. The sample has tens of thousands of distinct CDR3 sequences, over 65% seen once. Sequencing input: liver tumor tissue from sampling region 4. All receptors derive from a man aged 35 to 55 with primary liver carcinoma and hepatitis B virus infection. CDR3s include the opening cysteine and the closing phenylalanine or tryptophan. The order of the fields is D gene, clone size, J gene, V gene, CDR3 DNA, CDR3 protein. A D gene is named only where the DNA matches it firmly. Not every row has a clone size; where given, it reads once, few, many or a size class.

>TRBD1|-|TRBJ2-1|TRBV5-1
TGTGCCAGCAGCTTGGCCCCGGGACAGGGATACAAAGAGCAGTTCTTC
CASSLAPGQGYKEQFF
>TRBD1|many|TRBJ1-4|TRBV28
TGTGCCAGCAGTTTGGGACAGGCCTCTAATGAAAAACTGTCTTTT
CASSLGQASNEKLSF
>TRBD1|-|TRBJ1-2|TRBV5-1
TGCGCCAGCAGCTTGGACCCAGGCAAGGGGGCCGGCTGCACCTTC
CASSLDPGKGAGCTF
>-|medium-sized|TRBJ2-5|TRBV11-2
TGTGCCAGCAGCTTGTCGAGGGAGACCCAGTACTTC
CASSLSRETQYF
>TRBD1|-|TRBJ2-7|TRBV6-2/TRBV6-3
TGTACCAACAGCCACCGGGACAGGGCCCACGAGCAGTACTTC
CTNSHRDRAHEQYF
>-|-|TRBJ2-2|TRBV25-1
TGTGCCAGCAGTGGAATTGGGGCGAACGCCGGGGATCTGTTTTTT
CASSGIGANAGDLFF
>TRBD2|medium-sized|TRBJ2-1|TRBV29-1
TGCAGTCACCGTACTAGCGGAGACTACAATGAGCAGTTCTTC
CSHRTSGDYNEQFF
>TRBD2|many|TRBJ2-3|TRBV28
TGTGCCAGCAGTTTATCGACTAGCGGCTACACAGATACGCAGTATTTT
CASSLSTSGYTDTQYF
>-|-|TRBJ1-5|TRBV28
TGTGCCAGCAGTTTAAGGGGTTTAGGCAATCAGCCCCACCATTTT
CASSLRGLGNQPHHF
>-|-|TRBJ2-5|TRBV5-5
TGTATCAGCAGCTTGGGTACAGAGACCCACTACTTC
CISSLGTETHYF
>-|-|TRBJ2-6|TRBV12-3/TRBV12-4
TGTGCTAGCAGCCGGACCCTACTAGTCCCCGGTCGGGCCTCTGGGGCCAACGTCCTGACTTTC
CASSRTLLVPGRASGANVLTF
>-|-|TRBJ1-2|TRBV5-6
TGTGCCGGCAGCTCCCGCGACAGGACCGTCAACCATGGCTACACCTTC
CAGSSRDRTVNHGYTF
>-|-|TRBJ2-7|TRBV5-1
TGCGCCAGCAGCTTACGGAGAGGGAGCGAGCAGTACTTC
CASSLRRGSEQYF
>-|-|TRBJ2-7|TRBV28
TGTGCCAGCAGTTTACAGGGGCCCGTGGGGCATTATTTC
CASSLQGPVGHYF
>-|-|TRBJ1-1|TRBV4-2
TGTACCAGCAGCCAAGGTCGGGGGAACATTGAAGCTTTCTTT
CTSSQGRGNIEAFF
>-|-|TRBJ2-2|TRBV4-1
TGCGCCAGCGGCCAACTTACCCTCTCAGGGGAGCTGTCTTTT
CASGQLTLSGELSF
>TRBD2|-|TRBJ2-5|TRBV6-1
TGTGCAAGCAGTGATCAAGCGGGGAACCGAGAGACCCAGTACTTC
CASSDQAGNRETQYF
>TRBD2|-|TRBJ2-1|TRBV4-2
TGTGCCAGCAGCCAAGCTAGCGGGCTTCGCAATGAGCAGTCCTTC
CASSQASGLRNEQSF
>-|-|TRBJ2-5|TRBV6-5
TGTGCAATCAGTTACAGGGAGACCCAGTACTTC
CAISYRETQYF
>-|-|TRBJ2-5|TRBV29-1
TGCAGCGTTGGATTCGCAGCCGCCCAAGAGACCCAGCACTTC
CSVGFAAAQETQHF
>-|-|TRBJ2-2|TRBV7-8
TGTGCCAGCACATTAGTACAGCAGAACACCGGGGAGCTGTTTTTT
CASTLVQQNTGELFF
>-|-|TRBJ2-5|TRBV12-3/TRBV12-4
TGTGCCAGCACCCTGGAGATGAAGACCCAGTACTTC
CASTLEMKTQYF
>-|-|TRBJ2-7|TRBV7-9
TGTGCCAGCAGCCCAAGCCATCACTTGAGCACCTACGAGCACTACTTC
CASSPSHHLSTYEHYF
>-|-|TRBJ1-5|TRBV4-1
TGCACCAGCAGCGCGACTGTCAGGTCCCTCAATCAGTCCCAGCATTTT
CTSSATVRSLNQSQHF
>-|-|TRBJ2-7|TRBV6-6
TGTGCCAGCAGTATAGCGGACTCGGCCTGCGAGCAGTACTTC
CASSIADSACEQYF
>-|-|TRBJ2-7|TRBV9
TGTGCCAGCAGCAGTGGACATTTCTACGAGCGGTACTTC
CASSSGHFYERYF
>TRBD1|-|TRBJ2-7|TRBV7-9
TGTGCCAGCAGCCCGGGGACAGGGGCCCACGAGGTGTACTTC
CASSPGTGAHEVYF
>-|-|TRBJ1-2|TRBV5-1
TGCGCCGGCAACCATGTTTCGACAGGAAGCGGGTATGGCTACACCTTC
CAGNHVSTGSGYGYTF
>-|-|TRBJ2-3|TRBV6-1
TGTGCCAGCAGAGTCGGGCTAGCAACAGATATGCAGTATTTT
CASRVGLATDMQYF
>-|-|TRBJ1-1|TRBV27
TGTGCCAGCGCATGTCTCACTGAAGCTTTCTTT
CASACLTEAFF
>-|-|TRBJ1-2|TRBV12-3/TRBV12-4
TGTGCCAGCCTAGAGGACGGCGGAAACTATGGCTACACCTTC
CASLEDGGNYGYTF
>-|-|TRBJ2-3|TRBV30
TGTGCCTGGATCCGTCTGGTAGCCAGCACAGATACGCAGTATTTT
CAWIRLVASTDTQYF
>TRBD2|-|TRBJ2-1|TRBV12-5
TGTACAAGTGGTCAATCGGGGGGGGCCCACAATGAGCAGTTCTTC
CTSGQSGGAHNEQFF
>-|medium-sized|TRBJ2-7|TRBV6-2/TRBV6-3
TGTGCCAGCAGTTACTCGAGTATCGACTATTCCTACGAGCAGTACTTC
CASSYSSIDYSYEQYF
>-|-|TRBJ1-1|TRBV29-1
TGCAGCGTTCGGGCGGGGGGAATGAACACTGAAGCTTTCTTT
CSVRAGGMNTEAFF
>TRBD2|-|TRBJ2-1|TRBV29-1
TGCAGCGTTGGATTAGCGGGAGGGTTCTACAATGAGCAGCACTTC
CSVGLAGGFYNEQHF
>-|-|TRBJ2-4|TRBV11-2
TGTGCCAGCAGCTTAGGTCGAAACCCGGGGAAAAACATTCAGTACTTC
CASSLGRNPGKNIQYF
>-|-|TRBJ1-2|TRBV7-9
TGTACCAGCAGCCCGCTCCAGGGTGGCTACACCTTC
CTSSPLQGGYTF
>TRBD2|medium-sized|TRBJ2-1|TRBV6-2/TRBV6-3
TGTGCCAGCAGGACTAGCGGGAGAACTGAGCAGTTCTTC
CASRTSGRTEQFF
>-|-|TRBJ2-3|TRBV11-3
TGTGCCAGCAACGGCAGCCCGGCAGGAGAGGTGGATACGCAGTATTTT
CASNGSPAGEVDTQYF
>-|-|TRBJ2-3|TRBV11-2
TGTGCCAGCAACCCCCTGGGCCGGGCAGATACGCACTATTTT
CASNPLGRADTHYF
>TRBD1|-|TRBJ1-4|TRBV7-9
TGTGCCAGCAGCGCAACAGGGGTCCCTCCAGAAAAACTGTTTTTT
CASSATGVPPEKLFF
>-|-|TRBJ2-2|TRBV6-6
TGTGCCAGTACTACAGGGGGGGCGAACATCGGGGGGCTGTTTTTT
CASTTGGANIGGLFF
>-|-|TRBJ2-3|TRBV4-3
TGCGCCAGCAGCCAACGGGCTTTCACAGATATGCTATATTTT
CASSQRAFTDMLYF